This T cell receptor (beta chain) was retrieved from a study of CD8 T cells in ankylosing spondylitis. The study's findings and limits: About eight highly homologous variants made up a TCR beta motif that seemed to typify ankylosing spondylitis blood.

With respect to this clonotype: Its antigen remains unknown.

A quantitative 5'-RACE method, one with molecular barcodes, was used to make TCR beta libraries. TCRdb reprocessed the 5' RACE reads via MiXCR and lists one record per CDR3 protein. The sample lists approximately 150,000 distinct CDR3 sequences; around a tenth were seen once. The source is a female donor with ankylosing spondylitis or in good health (not recorded which). Sequenced sample: blood, either unsorted or a sorted T cell fraction (not recorded which).

The CDR3 here is CASSVVEGGDEQFF. The CDR3 nucleotides read TGTGCCAGCAGCGTAGTGGAAGGGGGCGATGAGCAGTTCTTC. The rearrangement uses TRBV9 and TRBJ2-1; 7 nucleotides agree with TRBD1. This CDR3 comprises 14 residues. Germline trimming cut 0 bases from V and 8 bases from J; bases unmatched to any gene: 5. The germline V gene has CDR1 SGDLS and CDR2 YYNGEE.